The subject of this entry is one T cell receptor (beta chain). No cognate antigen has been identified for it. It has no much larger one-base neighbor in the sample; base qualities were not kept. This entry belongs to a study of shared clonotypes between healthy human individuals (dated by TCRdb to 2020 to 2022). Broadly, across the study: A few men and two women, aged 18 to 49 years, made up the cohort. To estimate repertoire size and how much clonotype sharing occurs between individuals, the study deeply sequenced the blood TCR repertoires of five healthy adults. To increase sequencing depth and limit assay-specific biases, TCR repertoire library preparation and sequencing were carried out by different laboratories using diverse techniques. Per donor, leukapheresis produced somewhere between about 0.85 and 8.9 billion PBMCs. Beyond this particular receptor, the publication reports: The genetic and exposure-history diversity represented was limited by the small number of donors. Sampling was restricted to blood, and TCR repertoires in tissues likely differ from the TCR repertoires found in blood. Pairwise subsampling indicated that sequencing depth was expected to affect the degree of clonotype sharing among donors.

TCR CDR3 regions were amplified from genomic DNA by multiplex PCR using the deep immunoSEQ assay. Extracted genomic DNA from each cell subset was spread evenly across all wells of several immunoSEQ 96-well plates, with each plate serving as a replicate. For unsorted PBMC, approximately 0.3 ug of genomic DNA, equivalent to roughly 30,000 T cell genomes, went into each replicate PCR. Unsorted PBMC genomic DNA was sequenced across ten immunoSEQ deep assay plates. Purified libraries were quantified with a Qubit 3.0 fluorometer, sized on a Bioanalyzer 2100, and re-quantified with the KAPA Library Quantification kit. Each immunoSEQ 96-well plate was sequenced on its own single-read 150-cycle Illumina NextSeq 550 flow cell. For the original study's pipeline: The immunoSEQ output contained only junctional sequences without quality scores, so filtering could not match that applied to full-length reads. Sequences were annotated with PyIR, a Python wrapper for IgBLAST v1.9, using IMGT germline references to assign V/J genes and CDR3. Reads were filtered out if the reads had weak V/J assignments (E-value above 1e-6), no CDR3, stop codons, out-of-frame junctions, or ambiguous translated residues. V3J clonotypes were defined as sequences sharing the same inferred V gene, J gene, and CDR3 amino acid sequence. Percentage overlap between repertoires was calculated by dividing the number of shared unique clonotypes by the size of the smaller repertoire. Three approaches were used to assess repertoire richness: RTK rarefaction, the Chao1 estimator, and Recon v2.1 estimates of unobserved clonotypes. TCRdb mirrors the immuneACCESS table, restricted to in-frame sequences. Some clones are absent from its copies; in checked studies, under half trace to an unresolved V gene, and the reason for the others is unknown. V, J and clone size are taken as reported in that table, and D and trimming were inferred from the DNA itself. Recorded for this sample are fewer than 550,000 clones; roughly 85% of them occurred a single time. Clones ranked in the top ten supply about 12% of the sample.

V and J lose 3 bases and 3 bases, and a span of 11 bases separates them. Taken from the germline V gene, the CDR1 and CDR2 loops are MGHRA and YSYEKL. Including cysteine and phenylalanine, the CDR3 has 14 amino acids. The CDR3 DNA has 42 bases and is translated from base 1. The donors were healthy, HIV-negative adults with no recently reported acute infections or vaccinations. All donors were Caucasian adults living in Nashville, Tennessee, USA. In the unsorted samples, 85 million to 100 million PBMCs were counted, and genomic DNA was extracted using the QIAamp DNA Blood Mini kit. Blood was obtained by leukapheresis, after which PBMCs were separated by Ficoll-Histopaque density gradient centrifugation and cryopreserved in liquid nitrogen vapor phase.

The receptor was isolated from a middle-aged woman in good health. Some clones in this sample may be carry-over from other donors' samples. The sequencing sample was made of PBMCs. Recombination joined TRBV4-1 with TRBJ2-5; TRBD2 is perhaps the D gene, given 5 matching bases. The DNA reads TGCGCCAGCAGCCAGCCTACGAGGGAAGAGACCCAGTACTTC. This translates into CASSQPTREETQYF.